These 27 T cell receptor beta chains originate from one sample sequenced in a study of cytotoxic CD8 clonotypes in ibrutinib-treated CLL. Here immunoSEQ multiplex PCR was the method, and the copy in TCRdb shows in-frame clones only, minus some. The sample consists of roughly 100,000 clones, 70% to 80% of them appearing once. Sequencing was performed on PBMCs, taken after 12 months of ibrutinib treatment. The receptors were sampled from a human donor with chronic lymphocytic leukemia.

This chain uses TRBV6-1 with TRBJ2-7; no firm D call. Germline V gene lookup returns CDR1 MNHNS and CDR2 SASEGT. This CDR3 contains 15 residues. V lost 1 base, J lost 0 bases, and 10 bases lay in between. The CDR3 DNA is TGTGCCAGCAGTGAAGGCGGTAAGAGCTCCTACGAGCAGTACTTC. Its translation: CASSEGGKSSYEQYF.

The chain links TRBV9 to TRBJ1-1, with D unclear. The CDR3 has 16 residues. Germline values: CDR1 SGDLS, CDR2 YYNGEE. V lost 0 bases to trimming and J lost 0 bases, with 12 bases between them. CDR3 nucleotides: TGTGCCAGCAGCGTAGGGGGAGGTCAGTTGAACACTGAAGCTTTCTTT. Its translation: CASSVGGGQLNTEAFF.

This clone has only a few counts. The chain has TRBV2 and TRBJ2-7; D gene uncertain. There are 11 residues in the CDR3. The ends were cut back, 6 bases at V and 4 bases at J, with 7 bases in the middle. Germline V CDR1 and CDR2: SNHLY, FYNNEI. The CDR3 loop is CASRGIYEQYF. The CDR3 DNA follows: TGTGCCAGCAGGGGGATTTACGAGCAGTACTTC.

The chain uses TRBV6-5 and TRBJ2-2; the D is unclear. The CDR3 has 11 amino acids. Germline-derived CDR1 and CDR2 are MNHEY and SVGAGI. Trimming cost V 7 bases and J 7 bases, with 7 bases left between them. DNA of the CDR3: TGTGCCAGCACGAGGAACGGGGAGCTGTTTTTT. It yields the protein CASTRNGELFF.

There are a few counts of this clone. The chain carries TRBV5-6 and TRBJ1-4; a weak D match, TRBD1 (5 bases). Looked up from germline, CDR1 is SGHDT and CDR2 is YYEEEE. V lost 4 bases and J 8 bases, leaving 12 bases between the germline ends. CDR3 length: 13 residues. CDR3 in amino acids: CASSLGGGEKLFF. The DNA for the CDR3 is TGTGCCAGCAGCCTCGGGGGAGGGGAAAAACTGTTTTTT.

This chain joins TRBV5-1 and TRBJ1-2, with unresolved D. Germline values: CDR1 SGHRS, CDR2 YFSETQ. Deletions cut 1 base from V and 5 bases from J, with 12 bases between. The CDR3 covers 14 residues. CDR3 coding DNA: TGCGCCAGCAGCTTGCGGTCTATAGGGTATGGCTACACCTTC. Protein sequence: CASSLRSIGYGYTF.

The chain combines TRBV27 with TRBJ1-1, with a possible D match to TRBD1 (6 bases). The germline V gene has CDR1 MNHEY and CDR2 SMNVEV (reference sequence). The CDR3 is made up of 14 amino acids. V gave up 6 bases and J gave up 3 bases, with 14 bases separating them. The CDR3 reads CASRSDRLYTEAFF. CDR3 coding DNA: TGTGCCAGCAGATCAGACAGGCTGTACACTGAAGCTTTCTTT.

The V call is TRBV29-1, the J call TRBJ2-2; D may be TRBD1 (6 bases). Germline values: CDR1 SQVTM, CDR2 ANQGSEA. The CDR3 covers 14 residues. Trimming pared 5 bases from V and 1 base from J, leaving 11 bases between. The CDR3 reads CSVLGQRNTGELFF. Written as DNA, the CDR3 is TGCAGCGTTCTAGGACAGAGGAACACCGGGGAGCTGTTTTTT.

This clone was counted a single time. CDR3 region: CSVQRGSVEQYF. In DNA, the CDR3 is TGCAGCGTTCAAAGAGGGTCGGTCGAGCAGTACTTC. The chain carries TRBV29-1 and TRBJ2-7, with D tentatively TRBD2 (5 bases). Germline CDR1 and CDR2: SQVTM and ANQGSEA. The CDR3 contains 12 residues. V shed 5 bases and J shed 6 bases, with 14 bases lying between them.

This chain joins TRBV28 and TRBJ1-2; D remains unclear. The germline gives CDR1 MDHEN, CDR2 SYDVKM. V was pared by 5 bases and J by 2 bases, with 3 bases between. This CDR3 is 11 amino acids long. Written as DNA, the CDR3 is TGTGCCAGCAGTCGGAACTATGGCTACACCTTC. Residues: CASSRNYGYTF.

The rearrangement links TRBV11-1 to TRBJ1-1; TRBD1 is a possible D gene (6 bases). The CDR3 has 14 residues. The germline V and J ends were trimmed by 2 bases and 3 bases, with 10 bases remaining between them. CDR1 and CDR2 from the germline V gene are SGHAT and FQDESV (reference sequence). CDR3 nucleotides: TGTGCCAGCAGCTTAAAGGGGGGTTACACTGAAGCTTTCTTT. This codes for CASSLKGGYTEAFF.

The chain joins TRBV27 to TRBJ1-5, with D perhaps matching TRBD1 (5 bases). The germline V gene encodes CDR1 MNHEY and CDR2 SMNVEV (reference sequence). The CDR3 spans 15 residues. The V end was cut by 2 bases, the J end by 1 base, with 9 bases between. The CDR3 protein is CASSLQWGSNQPQHF. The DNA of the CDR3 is TGTGCCAGCAGTTTACAATGGGGGAGCAATCAGCCCCAGCATTTT.

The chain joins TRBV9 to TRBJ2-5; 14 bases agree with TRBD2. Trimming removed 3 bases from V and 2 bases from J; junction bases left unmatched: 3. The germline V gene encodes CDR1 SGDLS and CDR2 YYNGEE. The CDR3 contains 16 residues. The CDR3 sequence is CASSARLAGGQETQYF. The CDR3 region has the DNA TGTGCCAGCAGCGCCCGACTAGCGGGGGGGCAAGAGACCCAGTACTTC.

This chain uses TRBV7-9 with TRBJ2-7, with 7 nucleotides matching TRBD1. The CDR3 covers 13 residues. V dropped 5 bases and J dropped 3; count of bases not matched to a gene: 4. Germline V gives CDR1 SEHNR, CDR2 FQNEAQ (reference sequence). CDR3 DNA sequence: TGTGCCAGCAGCGTACGACAGGGCTACGAGCAGTACTTC. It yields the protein CASSVRQGYEQYF. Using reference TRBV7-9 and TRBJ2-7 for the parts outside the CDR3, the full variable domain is DTGVSQNPRHKITKRGQNVTFRCDPISEHNRLYWYRQTLGQGPEFLTYFQNEAQLEKSRLLSDRFSAERPKGSFSTLEIQRTEQGDSAMYLCASSVRQGYEQYFGPGTRLTVT.

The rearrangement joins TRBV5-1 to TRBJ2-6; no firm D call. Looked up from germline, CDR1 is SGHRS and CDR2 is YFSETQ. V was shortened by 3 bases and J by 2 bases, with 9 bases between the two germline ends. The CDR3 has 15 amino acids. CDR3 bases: TGCGCCAGCAGCTCGGTTGTCGCTGGGGCCAACGTCCTGACTTTC. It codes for CASSSVVAGANVLTF.

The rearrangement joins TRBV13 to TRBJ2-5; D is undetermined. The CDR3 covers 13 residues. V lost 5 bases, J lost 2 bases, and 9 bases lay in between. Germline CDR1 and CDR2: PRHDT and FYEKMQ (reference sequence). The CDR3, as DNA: TGTGCCAGCAGCCGCGACGTACAAGAGACCCAGTACTTC. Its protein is CASSRDVQETQYF.

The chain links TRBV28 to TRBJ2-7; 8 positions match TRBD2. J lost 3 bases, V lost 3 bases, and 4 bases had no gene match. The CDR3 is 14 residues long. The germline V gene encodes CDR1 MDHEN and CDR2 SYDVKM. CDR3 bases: TGTGCCAGCAGTTTCGGCGGGGGGCTCTACGAGCAGTACTTC. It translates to CASSFGGGLYEQYF.

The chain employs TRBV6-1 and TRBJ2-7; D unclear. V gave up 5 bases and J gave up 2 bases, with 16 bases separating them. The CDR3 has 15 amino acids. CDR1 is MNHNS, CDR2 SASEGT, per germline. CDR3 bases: TGTGCCAGCAGTCCTAGACGGACGGCTACCTACGAGCAGTACTTC. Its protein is CASSPRRTATYEQYF.

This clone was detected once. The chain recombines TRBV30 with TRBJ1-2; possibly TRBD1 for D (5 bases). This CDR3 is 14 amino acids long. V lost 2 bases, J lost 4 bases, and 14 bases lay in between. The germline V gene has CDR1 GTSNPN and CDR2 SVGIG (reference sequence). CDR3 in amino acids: CAWSTTGALYGYTF. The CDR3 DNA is TGTGCCTGGAGTACGACCGGGGCCCTCTATGGCTACACCTTC.

CDR3 amino acids: CASSLSGRGTGELFF. The CDR3 DNA reads TGTGCCAGCAGCTTATCAGGGCGCGGCACCGGGGAGCTGTTTTTT. V usage is TRBV7-3 and J usage is TRBJ2-2, with D possibly TRBD1 on 5 matching bases. Trimming took off 2 bases at V and 4 bases at J, with 11 bases between the two ends. Germline CDR1 is SGHTA and CDR2 is FQGTGA. The CDR3 length is 15 residues.

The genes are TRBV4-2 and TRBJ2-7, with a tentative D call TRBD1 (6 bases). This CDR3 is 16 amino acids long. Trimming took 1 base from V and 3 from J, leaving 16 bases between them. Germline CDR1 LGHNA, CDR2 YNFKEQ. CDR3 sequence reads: CASSQASGRGFYEQYF. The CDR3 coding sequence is TGTGCCAGCAGCCAAGCCAGCGGCAGGGGCTTCTACGAGCAGTACTTC.

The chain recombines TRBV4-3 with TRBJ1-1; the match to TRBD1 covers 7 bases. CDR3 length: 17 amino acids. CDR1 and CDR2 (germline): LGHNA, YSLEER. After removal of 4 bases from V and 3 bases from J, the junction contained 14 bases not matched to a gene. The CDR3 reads CASSPGQSILRDTEAFF. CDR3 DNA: TGCGCCAGCAGCCCGGGACAGTCTATACTGAGGGACACTGAAGCTTTCTTT.

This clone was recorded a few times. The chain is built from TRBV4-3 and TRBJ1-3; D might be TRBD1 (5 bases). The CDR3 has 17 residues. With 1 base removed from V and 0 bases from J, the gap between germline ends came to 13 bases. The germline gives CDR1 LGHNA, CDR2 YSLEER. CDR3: CASSQVPGSYSGNTIYF. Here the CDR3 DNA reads TGCGCCAGCAGCCAAGTCCCAGGGAGCTACTCTGGAAACACCATATATTTT.

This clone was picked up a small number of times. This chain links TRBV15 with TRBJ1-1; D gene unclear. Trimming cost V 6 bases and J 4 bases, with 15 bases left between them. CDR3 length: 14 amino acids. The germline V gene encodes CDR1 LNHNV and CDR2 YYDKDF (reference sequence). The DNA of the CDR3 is TGTGCCACCAGGATGACGGGAATGGGCACTGAAGCTTTCTTT. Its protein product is CATRMTGMGTEAFF.

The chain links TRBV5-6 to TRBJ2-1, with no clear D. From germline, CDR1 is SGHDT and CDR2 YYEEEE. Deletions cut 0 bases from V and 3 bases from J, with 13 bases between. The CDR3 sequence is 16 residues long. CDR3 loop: CASSLVASYFYNEQFF. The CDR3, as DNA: TGTGCCAGCAGCTTGGTGGCCAGTTACTTCTACAATGAGCAGTTCTTC.

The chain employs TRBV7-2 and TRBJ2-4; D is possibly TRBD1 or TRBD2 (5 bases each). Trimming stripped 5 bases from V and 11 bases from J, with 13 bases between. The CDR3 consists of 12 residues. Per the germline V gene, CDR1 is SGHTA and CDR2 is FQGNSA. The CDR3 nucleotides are TGTGCCAGCAGCACGCAGGGTAGCGTTCAGTACTTC. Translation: CASSTQGSVQYF.

The CDR3 is CASRVSYEQYF. The CDR3 bases are TGTGCCAGCAGGGTTTCCTACGAGCAGTACTTC. The chain employs TRBV6-1 and TRBJ2-7; D is ambiguous. Germline CDR1 reads MNHNS; CDR2 reads SASEGT. The V gene lost 6 bases and the J gene lost 1 base, with 4 bases spanning the gap. The CDR3 consists of 11 residues.